This T cell receptor (beta chain) emerged from a study of blood T cell repertoires in COVID-19. Across the study: Spain, Italy and the United States supplied samples that represented acute and convalescent COVID-19.

Germline lookup yields CDR1 KGHSH and CDR2 LQKENI. The CDR3 has 15 amino acids. With 8 bases removed from V and 7 bases from J, the gap between germline ends came to 18 bases. Source study methods: Amplification of reference gene primers was used by the study to estimate nucleated cell counts. Sequencing was performed with immunoSEQ multiplex PCR; in TCRdb, only in-frame clones are kept and a portion is missing. The DNA gave D and trimming, while V, J and clone size come from that table. The sample shows 200,000 to 250,000 clones, approximately 78% of them seen only once. The source material was peripheral blood. The chain employs TRBV18 and TRBJ1-6; the D is unclear. The sequence was obtained from a woman younger than 35 with acute or convalescent COVID-19. In nucleotides, the CDR3 is TGTGCCAGCGCCCGGGATCGGACCCAGAATTCACCCCTCCACTTT. Translation: CASARDRTQNSPLHF.